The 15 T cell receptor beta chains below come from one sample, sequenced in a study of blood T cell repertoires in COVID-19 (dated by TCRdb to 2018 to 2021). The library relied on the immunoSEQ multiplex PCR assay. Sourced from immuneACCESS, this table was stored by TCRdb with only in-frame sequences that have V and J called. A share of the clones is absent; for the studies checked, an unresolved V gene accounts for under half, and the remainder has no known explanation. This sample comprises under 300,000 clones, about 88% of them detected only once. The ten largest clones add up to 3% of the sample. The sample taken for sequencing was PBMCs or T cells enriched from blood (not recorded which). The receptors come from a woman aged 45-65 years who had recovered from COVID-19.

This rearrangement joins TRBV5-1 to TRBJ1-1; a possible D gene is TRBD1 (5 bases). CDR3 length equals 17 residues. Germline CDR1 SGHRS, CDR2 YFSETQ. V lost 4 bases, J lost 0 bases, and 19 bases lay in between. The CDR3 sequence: CASSVGEGWRMNTEAFF. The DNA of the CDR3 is TGCGCCAGCAGCGTAGGGGAGGGTTGGAGAATGAACACTGAAGCTTTCTTT.

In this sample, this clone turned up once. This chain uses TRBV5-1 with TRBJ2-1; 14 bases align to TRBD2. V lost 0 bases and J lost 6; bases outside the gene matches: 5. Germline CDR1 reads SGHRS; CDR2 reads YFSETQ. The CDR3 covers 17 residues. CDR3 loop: CASSLAPGTSGSNEQFF. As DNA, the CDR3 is TGCGCCAGCAGCTTGGCCCCCGGGACTAGCGGGAGCAATGAGCAGTTCTTC.

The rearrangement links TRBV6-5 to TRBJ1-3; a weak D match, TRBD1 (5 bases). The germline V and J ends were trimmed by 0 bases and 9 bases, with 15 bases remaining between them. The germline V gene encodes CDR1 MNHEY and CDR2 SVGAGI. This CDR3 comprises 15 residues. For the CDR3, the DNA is TGTGCCAGCAGTTACTCAGGCAGGGCCGAAAGCACCATATATTTT. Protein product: CASSYSGRAESTIYF.

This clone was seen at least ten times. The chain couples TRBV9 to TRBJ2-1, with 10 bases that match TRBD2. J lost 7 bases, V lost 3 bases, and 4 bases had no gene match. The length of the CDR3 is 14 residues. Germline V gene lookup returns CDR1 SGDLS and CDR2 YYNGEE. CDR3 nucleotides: TGTGCCAGCAGCGAAGCGGGAGGGTCAAATGAGCAGTTCTTC. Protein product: CASSEAGGSNEQFF. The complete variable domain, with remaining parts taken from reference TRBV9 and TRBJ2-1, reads DSGVTQTPKHLITATGQRVTLRCSPRSGDLSVYWYQQSLDQGLQFLIQYYNGEERAKGNILERFSAQQFPDLHSELNLSSLELGDSALYFCASSEAGGSNEQFFGPGTRLTVL.

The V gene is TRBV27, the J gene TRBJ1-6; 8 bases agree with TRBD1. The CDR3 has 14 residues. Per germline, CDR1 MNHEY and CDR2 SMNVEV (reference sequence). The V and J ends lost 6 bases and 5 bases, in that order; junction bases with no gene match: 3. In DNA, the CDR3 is TGTGCCAGCAGCCCGGGACAGGATAATTCACCCCTCCACTTT. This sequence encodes CASSPGQDNSPLHF.

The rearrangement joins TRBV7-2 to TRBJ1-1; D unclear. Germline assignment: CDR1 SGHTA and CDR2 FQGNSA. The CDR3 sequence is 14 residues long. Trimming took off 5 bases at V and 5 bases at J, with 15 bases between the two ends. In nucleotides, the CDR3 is TGTGCCAGCAGCCCTACGAGAAGTGCGACTGAAGCTTTCTTT. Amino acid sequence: CASSPTRSATEAFF.

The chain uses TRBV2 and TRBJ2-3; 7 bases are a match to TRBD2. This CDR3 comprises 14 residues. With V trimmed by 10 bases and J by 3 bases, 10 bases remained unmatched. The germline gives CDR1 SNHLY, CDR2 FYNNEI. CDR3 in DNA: TGTGCCATCGGACGTGGGACTAATACAGATACGCAGTATTTT. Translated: CAIGRGTNTDTQYF.

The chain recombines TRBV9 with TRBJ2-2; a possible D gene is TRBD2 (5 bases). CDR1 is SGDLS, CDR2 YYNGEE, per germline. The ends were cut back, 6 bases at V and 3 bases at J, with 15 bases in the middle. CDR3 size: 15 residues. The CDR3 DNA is TGTGCCAGCACCCGGGATGACATTTACACCGGGGAGCTGTTTTTT. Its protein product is CASTRDDIYTGELFF.

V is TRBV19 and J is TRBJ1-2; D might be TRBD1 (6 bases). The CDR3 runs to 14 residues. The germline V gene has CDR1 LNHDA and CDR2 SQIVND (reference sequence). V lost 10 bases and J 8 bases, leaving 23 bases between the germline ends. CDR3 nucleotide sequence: TGTGCCACCGACGTGTGGGGGCGGCAGGGAGGCTACACCTTC. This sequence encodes CATDVWGRQGGYTF.

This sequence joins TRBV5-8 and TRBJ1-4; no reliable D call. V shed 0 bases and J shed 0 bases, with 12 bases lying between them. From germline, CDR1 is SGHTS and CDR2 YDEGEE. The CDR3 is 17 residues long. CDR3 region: CASSLEIVAATNEKLFF. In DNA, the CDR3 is TGTGCCAGCAGCTTGGAAATTGTGGCAGCAACTAATGAAAAACTGTTTTTT.

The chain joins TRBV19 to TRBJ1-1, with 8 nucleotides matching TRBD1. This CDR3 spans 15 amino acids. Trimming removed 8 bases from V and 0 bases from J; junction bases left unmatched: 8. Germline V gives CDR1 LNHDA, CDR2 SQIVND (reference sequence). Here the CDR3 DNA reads TGTGCCAGTCGACTGGGACAGGTGATGAACACTGAAGCTTTCTTT. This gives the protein CASRLGQVMNTEAFF. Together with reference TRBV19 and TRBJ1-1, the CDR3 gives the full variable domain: DGGITQSPKYLFRKEGQNVTLSCEQNLNHDAMYWYRQDPGQGLRLIYYSQIVNDFQKGDIAEGYSVSREKKESFPLTVTSAQKNPTAFYLCASRLGQVMNTEAFFGQGTRLTVV.

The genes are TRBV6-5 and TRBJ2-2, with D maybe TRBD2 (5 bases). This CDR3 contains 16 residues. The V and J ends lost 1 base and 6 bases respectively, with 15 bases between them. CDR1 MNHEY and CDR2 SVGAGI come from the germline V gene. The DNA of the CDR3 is TGTGCCAGCAGTTACTTCGCGGTTTCGGAGGCCGGGGAGCTGTTTTTT. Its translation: CASSYFAVSEAGELFF.

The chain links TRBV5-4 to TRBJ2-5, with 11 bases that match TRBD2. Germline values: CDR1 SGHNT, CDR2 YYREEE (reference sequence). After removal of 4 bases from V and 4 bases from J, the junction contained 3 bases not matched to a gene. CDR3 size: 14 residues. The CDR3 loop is CASSISGRGETQYF. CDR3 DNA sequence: TGTGCCAGCAGCATTAGCGGGAGGGGAGAGACCCAGTACTTC.

For the CDR3, the DNA is TGCGCCAGCAGCCTGGACAGAGCTAACTATGGCTACACCTTC. It is translated as CASSLDRANYGYTF. The chain links TRBV5-1 to TRBJ1-2, with a possible D match to TRBD1 (6 bases). Germline V gene data show CDR1 as SGHRS and CDR2 as YFSETQ. This CDR3 is 14 amino acids long. The V gene lost 4 bases and the J gene lost 0 bases, with 10 bases spanning the gap.

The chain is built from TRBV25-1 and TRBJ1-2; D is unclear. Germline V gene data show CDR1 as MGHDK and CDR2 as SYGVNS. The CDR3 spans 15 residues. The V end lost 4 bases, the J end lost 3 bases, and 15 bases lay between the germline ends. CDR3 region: CASSVNGKGDYGYTF. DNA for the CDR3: TGTGCCAGCAGTGTTAACGGGAAGGGTGACTATGGCTACACCTTC.